The 32 T cell receptor beta chains in this list originate from one sample, sequenced in a study of cytomegalovirus exposure and HLA in healthy donors. Assay used: immunoSEQ multiplex PCR; TCRdb lists only in-frame clones, some missing. Of roughly 130,000 clones in the sample, approximately 92% are singletons; the top ten hold 9%. The sample was PBMCs. Receptors originate from a woman under 30 in good health and CMV-seropositive.

This chain links TRBV5-1 with TRBJ1-1; 11 bases line up with TRBD1. This CDR3 is 17 amino acids long. J was trimmed by 4 bases and V by 0 bases; bases with no gene match: 8. Germline V CDR1 and CDR2: SGHRS, YFSETQ. The CDR3 reads CASSLVSPGQGGTEAFF. The DNA for the CDR3 is TGCGCCAGCAGCTTGGTCTCCCCGGGACAGGGGGGCACTGAAGCTTTCTTT.

Here the CDR3 DNA reads TGTGCCAGCAGTTACTCGACTCCAATCTCTGGAAACACCATATATTTT. This codes for CASSYSTPISGNTIYF. The rearrangement uses TRBV6-5 and TRBJ1-3; no reliable D call. CDR1 and CDR2 (germline): MNHEY, SVGAGI. The CDR3 is 16 amino acids. V was trimmed by 0 bases and J by 0 bases, leaving 9 bases between them.

The chain links TRBV7-6 to TRBJ2-7; 7 nucleotides line up with TRBD2. CDR3 length: 16 residues. Germline CDR1 and CDR2: SGHVS and FNYEAQ. Losses at the gene ends were 5 bases for V and 1 base for J; bases not matched to a gene: 11. Written as DNA, the CDR3 is TGTGCCAGCAGCCATGACACGGGGGGAGGGTCCTACGAGCAGTACTTC. Its translation is CASSHDTGGGSYEQYF.

The chain carries TRBV7-9 and TRBJ2-2; a possible D gene is TRBD1 (5 bases). There are 15 residues in the CDR3. Trimming removed 7 bases from V and 0 bases from J, with 12 bases in between. CDR1 is SEHNR and CDR2 is FQNEAQ in the germline V gene (reference sequence). In DNA form, the CDR3 reads TGTGCCAGCACCTCCCGGACAACGAACACCGGGGAGCTGTTTTTT. It encodes CASTSRTTNTGELFF.

Here the CDR3 DNA reads TGCGCCAGCAGCTTGCGCAGGGCCTCTATGGCTACACCTGGCTACACCTTC. Translating gives CASSLRRASMATPGYTF. The chain carries TRBV5-1 and TRBJ1-2; D possibly corresponds to TRBD1 (5 bases). The CDR3 sequence is 17 residues long. Germline values: CDR1 SGHRS, CDR2 YFSETQ. Trimming pared 1 base from V and 7 bases from J, leaving 23 bases between. Full variable domain (missing parts from reference TRBV5-1 and TRBJ1-2): KAGVTQTPRYLIKTRGQQVTLSCSPISGHRSVSWYQQTPGQGLQFLFEYFSETQRNKGNFPGRFSGRQFSNSRSEMNVSTLELGDSALYLCASSLRRASMATPGYTFGSGTRLTVV.

The V call is TRBV7-9, the J call TRBJ1-1; 7 nucleotides align to TRBD1. J gave up 3 bases and V 5 bases, and 6 bases lay outside the gene matches. CDR1 is SEHNR and CDR2 is FQNEAQ in the germline V gene (reference sequence). The length of the CDR3 is 14 residues. The CDR3 loop reads CASSDDGTDTEAFF. The CDR3 DNA reads as TGTGCCAGCAGCGACGACGGGACAGACACTGAAGCTTTCTTT. Together with reference TRBV7-9 and TRBJ1-1, the CDR3 gives the full variable domain: DTGVSQNPRHKITKRGQNVTFRCDPISEHNRLYWYRQTLGQGPEFLTYFQNEAQLEKSRLLSDRFSAERPKGSFSTLEIQRTEQGDSAMYLCASSDDGTDTEAFFGQGTRLTVV.

This chain joins TRBV7-9 and TRBJ1-4; D is undetermined. Germline V CDR1 and CDR2: SEHNR, FQNEAQ (reference sequence). Trimming pared 5 bases from V and 4 bases from J, leaving 11 bases between. This CDR3 has 14 amino acids. The CDR3 nucleotides are TGTGCCAGCAGCCACCCAGGTGGTAATGAAAAACTGTTTTTT. Translating it yields CASSHPGGNEKLFF.

The J gene is TRBJ1-3, the V gene TRBV6-1; D is unresolved. Germline lookup yields CDR1 MNHNS and CDR2 SASEGT. The CDR3 has 15 residues. Trimming took off 5 bases at V and 0 bases at J, with 11 bases between the two ends. The DNA of the CDR3 is TGTGCCAGCAGTACCCGGCCTAGCTCTGGAAACACCATATATTTT. Translated: CASSTRPSSGNTIYF.

V is TRBV7-6 and J is TRBJ2-1; 8 nucleotides line up with TRBD2. CDR3 size: 19 residues. In germline, CDR1 is SGHVS, CDR2 FNYEAQ. Germline trimming cut 6 bases from V and 4 bases from J; bases unmatched to any gene: 20. The CDR3 DNA reads TGTGCCAGCAGTTACCGACCCCGGAGATTGCGGGGGGAGTACAATGAGCAGTTCTTC. It translates to CASSYRPRRLRGEYNEQFF.

The rearrangement uses TRBV6-4 and TRBJ2-3; maybe TRBD1 (5 bases). The V end lost 2 bases, the J end lost 6 bases, and 15 bases lay between the germline ends. Germline lookup yields CDR1 MRHNA and CDR2 SNTAGT. The CDR3 runs to 15 residues. The CDR3 coding sequence is TGTGCCAGCAGTGACAGGGGCTCGCCTACGGATACGCAGTATTTT. Translated: CASSDRGSPTDTQYF.

To note about this clone: The sample carries other DNA sequences with the same CDR3. This chain uses TRBV29-1 with TRBJ1-1; possibly TRBD1 for D (6 bases). The CDR3 contains 14 residues. Germline lookup yields CDR1 SQVTM and CDR2 ANQGSEA. V dropped 2 bases and J dropped 1 base, with 11 bases sitting between them. This chain's CDR3 is CSVELRTENTEAFF. The CDR3 coding sequence is TGCAGCGTTGAACTACGGACAGAGAACACTGAAGCTTTCTTT.

The chain recombines TRBV30 with TRBJ2-7, with 13 nucleotides matching TRBD2. The CDR3 runs to 15 residues. The trim removed 3 bases at V and 2 bases at J, leaving 4 bases unmatched. Germline V gives CDR1 GTSNPN, CDR2 SVGIG (reference sequence). The CDR3 reads CAWREGLAGAYEQYF. The CDR3 DNA is TGTGCCTGGAGGGAAGGACTAGCGGGGGCCTACGAGCAGTACTTC. The whole variable domain, remainder taken from reference TRBV30 and TRBJ2-7, is SQTIHQWPATLVQPVGSPLSLECTVEGTSNPNLYWYRQAAGRGLQLLFYSVGIGQISSEVPQNLSASRPQDRQFILSSKKLLLSDSGFYLCAWREGLAGAYEQYFGPGTRLTVT.

The CDR3 loop reads CASSLDRAQPQHF. The CDR3 DNA is TGTGCCAGCAGCCTCGACAGGGCTCAGCCCCAGCATTTT. This chain links TRBV5-6 with TRBJ1-5, with 7 bases fitting TRBD1. Germline trimming cut 4 bases from V and 6 bases from J; bases unmatched to any gene: 4. The CDR3 spans 13 residues. CDR1 and CDR2 from the germline V gene are SGHDT and YYEEEE.

V usage is TRBV18 and J usage is TRBJ1-4, with 7 nucleotides matching TRBD1. CDR1 is KGHSH, CDR2 LQKENI, per germline. Trimming at V came to 2 bases and at J to 10 bases, leaving 16 bases not matched to a gene. The CDR3 spans 17 residues. The CDR3 DNA follows: TGTGCCAGCTCACCATCTCGGACGGAGACCCAGGGGGGAAAACTGTTTTTT. Residues: CASSPSRTETQGGKLFF.

The V gene is TRBV5-1, the J gene TRBJ2-1; 13 nucleotides agree with TRBD2. The V gene end was trimmed by 0 bases and the J gene end by 0 bases; junction bases not matched to a gene: 9. From germline, CDR1 is SGHRS and CDR2 YFSETQ. CDR3 length: 20 residues. CDR3 amino acids: CASSLAGGTSGAFSYNEQFF. The CDR3 DNA reads TGCGCCAGCAGCTTGGCCGGGGGGACTAGCGGGGCTTTCTCCTACAATGAGCAGTTCTTC. The full variable domain, in which reference TRBV5-1 and TRBJ2-1 provide the parts outside the CDR3, is KAGVTQTPRYLIKTRGQQVTLSCSPISGHRSVSWYQQTPGQGLQFLFEYFSETQRNKGNFPGRFSGRQFSNSRSEMNVSTLELGDSALYLCASSLAGGTSGAFSYNEQFFGPGTRLTVL.

This chain uses TRBV5-1 with TRBJ2-7; D remains unclear. The length of the CDR3 is 12 residues. Trimming took 6 bases from V and 9 from J, leaving 16 bases between them. The germline gives CDR1 SGHRS, CDR2 YFSETQ. The CDR3 DNA is TGCGCCAGCACCCTAGATATGGTCCGGCAGTACTTC. The encoded protein is CASTLDMVRQYF.

The genes are TRBV27 and TRBJ1-6; 8 positions match TRBD1. Germline CDR1 is MNHEY and CDR2 is SMNVEV (reference sequence). V shed 6 bases and J 9 bases; nucleotides not matched to a gene: 19. This CDR3 spans 18 amino acids. DNA for the CDR3: TGTGCCAGCAGATACCGGACAGGGCGCTCCTCCTTAATTTCACCCCTCCACTTT. This sequence encodes CASRYRTGRSSLISPLHF.

The V gene is TRBV5-4, the J gene TRBJ2-3, with D unclear. This CDR3 is 15 amino acids long. Germline V gives CDR1 SGHNT, CDR2 YYREEE (reference sequence). V gave up 4 bases and J gave up 0 bases, with 12 bases separating them. The CDR3 sequence is CASSPKEKSTDTQYF. CDR3 sequence (DNA): TGTGCCAGCAGCCCCAAAGAGAAAAGCACAGATACGCAGTATTTT.

V usage is TRBV2 and J usage is TRBJ1-2; D is possibly TRBD1 (6 bases). Germline lookup yields CDR1 SNHLY and CDR2 FYNNEI. V shed 6 bases and J shed 4 bases, with 15 bases lying between them. This CDR3 spans 14 amino acids. The CDR3 reads CASSASDSPYGYTF. CDR3 in DNA: TGTGCCAGCAGCGCGTCGGACAGCCCCTATGGCTACACCTTC.

The gene calls are TRBV2 and TRBJ2-1; D unresolved. Deletions cut 0 bases from V and 0 bases from J, with 6 bases between. Germline V gives CDR1 SNHLY, CDR2 FYNNEI. The CDR3 length is 15 residues. CDR3 bases: TGTGCCAGCAGTGAAGCGCCGAGCTCCTACAATGAGCAGTTCTTC. Translating it yields CASSEAPSSYNEQFF.

The V and J genes are TRBV9 and TRBJ1-2, with TRBD1 matching over 10 bases. The CDR3 spans 15 residues. V trimming: 4 bases; J trimming: 3 bases; junction bases outside the gene matches: 6. Germline CDR1 and CDR2: SGDLS and YYNGEE. The CDR3 sequence: CASSFLDRGDYGYTF. In DNA, the CDR3 is TGTGCCAGCAGCTTTTTGGACAGGGGGGACTATGGCTACACCTTC.

The chain carries TRBV10-2 and TRBJ1-1, with TRBD1 matching over 8 bases. J gave up 3 bases and V 5 bases, and 8 bases lay outside the gene matches. This CDR3 is built from 15 residues. Germline CDR1 is WSHSY and CDR2 is SAAADI. The CDR3 coding sequence is TGCGCCAGCAGTTCTCCAGGACAGGGTTACACTGAAGCTTTCTTT. Encoded protein: CASSSPGQGYTEAFF.

The J gene is TRBJ2-7, the V gene TRBV5-3; a weak D match, TRBD2 (6 bases). TRBV5-3 is an open reading frame whose function is uncertain. V lost 3 bases to trimming and J lost 5 bases, with 24 bases between them. CDR3 length equals 17 residues. CDR3 sequence: CARSSLPNGTEADEQYF. CDR3 nucleotides: TGTGCCAGAAGCTCACTACCAAACGGGACTGAAGCGGACGAGCAGTACTTC.

The V and J genes are TRBV25-1 and TRBJ2-7; 13 bases are shared with TRBD2. The germline gives CDR1 MGHDK, CDR2 SYGVNS. CDR3 length: 14 amino acids. The V and J ends lost 6 bases and 4 bases, in that order; junction bases with no gene match: 3. CDR3 region: CASSLTSGGYEQYF. The CDR3 nucleotides are TGTGCCAGCAGCTTGACTAGCGGGGGGTACGAGCAGTACTTC.

The genes are TRBV18 and TRBJ2-7; D not certain. CDR3 length equals 11 residues. V lost 3 bases and J 2 bases, leaving 2 bases between the germline ends. Germline V CDR1 and CDR2: KGHSH, LQKENI. CDR3 DNA: TGTGCCAGCTCACCCGCCTACGAGCAGTACTTC. This translates into CASSPAYEQYF.

This chain connects TRBV13 to TRBJ2-7; 8 bases are a match to TRBD1. J was trimmed by 5 bases and V by 3 bases; bases with no gene match: 9. Germline CDR1 PRHDT, CDR2 FYEKMQ (reference sequence). The CDR3 consists of 15 residues. The CDR3 reads CASSFGQGITDEQYF. In DNA form, the CDR3 reads TGTGCCAGCAGCTTCGGACAGGGTATTACGGACGAGCAGTACTTC.

The gene calls are TRBV29-1 and TRBJ2-1, with 12 bases lining up with TRBD2. After removal of 6 bases from V and 4 bases from J, the junction contained 4 bases not matched to a gene. Germline CDR1 and CDR2: SQVTM and ANQGSEA. The CDR3 contains 14 residues. The CDR3 nucleotides are TGCAGCGTAAGGACTAGCGGGAAATACAATGAGCAGTTCTTC. Translated, it gives CSVRTSGKYNEQFF.

The chain employs TRBV2 and TRBJ2-5; 10 bases match TRBD1. The end of the DNA is better explained by TRBJ2-7, so the J call may be wrong. The CDR3 runs 15 residues. Per germline, CDR1 SNHLY and CDR2 FYNNEI. The CDR3 loop reads CASSRDRGLVYEQYF. The CDR3 region has the DNA TGTGCCAGCAGTCGCGACAGGGGGCTGGTCTACGAGCAGTACTTC.

The J gene is TRBJ2-3, the V gene TRBV6-1, with 8 bases aligning to TRBD2. The CDR3 has 16 amino acids. The germline CDR1 and CDR2 sequences are MNHNS and SASEGT. The V gene end was trimmed by 4 bases and the J gene end by 0 bases; junction bases not matched to a gene: 6. The CDR3 protein is CASSVERGLSTDTQYF. The CDR3 coding sequence is TGTGCCAGCAGTGTGGAGCGGGGGCTAAGCACAGATACGCAGTATTTT.

The genes are TRBV19 and TRBJ1-4; D remains unclear. Germline CDR1 LNHDA, CDR2 SQIVND (reference sequence). With 8 bases removed from V and 2 bases from J, the gap between germline ends came to 9 bases. The CDR3 contains 13 residues. The CDR3 protein is CASARRTNEKLFF. In DNA, the CDR3 is TGTGCCAGTGCGAGGAGGACTAATGAAAAACTGTTTTTT. The variable domain in full, completed from reference TRBV19 and TRBJ1-4, reads DGGITQSPKYLFRKEGQNVTLSCEQNLNHDAMYWYRQDPGQGLRLIYYSQIVNDFQKGDIAEGYSVSREKKESFPLTVTSAQKNPTAFYLCASARRTNEKLFFGSGTQLSVL.

This clone turned up a few times. This sequence joins TRBV15 and TRBJ1-5; the match to TRBD1 covers 10 bases. The CDR3 runs 15 residues. The ends lost 1 base at V and 6 bases at J; junction bases unmatched: 3. Germline CDR1 and CDR2: LNHNV and YYDKDF (reference sequence). CDR3 protein: CATSRGGQGGQPQHF. The CDR3 DNA is TGTGCCACCAGCAGAGGAGGACAGGGGGGTCAGCCCCAGCATTTT. Combining the CDR3 with reference TRBV15 and TRBJ1-5 gives the whole variable domain DAMVIQNPRYQVTQFGKPVTLSCSQTLNHNVMYWYQQKSSQAPKLLFHYYDKDFNNEADTPDNFQSRRPNTSFCFLDIRSPGLGDTAMYLCATSRGGQGGQPQHFGDGTRLSIL.

The chain has TRBV30 and TRBJ1-2; 8 nucleotides line up with TRBD1. The CDR3 is 14 amino acids. Per the germline V gene, CDR1 is GTSNPN and CDR2 is SVGIG (reference sequence). V dropped 0 bases and J dropped 7; count of bases not matched to a gene: 7. Here the CDR3 reads CAWSVPGGALGYTF. The DNA for the CDR3 is TGTGCCTGGAGTGTACCAGGGGGCGCGCTTGGCTACACCTTC.